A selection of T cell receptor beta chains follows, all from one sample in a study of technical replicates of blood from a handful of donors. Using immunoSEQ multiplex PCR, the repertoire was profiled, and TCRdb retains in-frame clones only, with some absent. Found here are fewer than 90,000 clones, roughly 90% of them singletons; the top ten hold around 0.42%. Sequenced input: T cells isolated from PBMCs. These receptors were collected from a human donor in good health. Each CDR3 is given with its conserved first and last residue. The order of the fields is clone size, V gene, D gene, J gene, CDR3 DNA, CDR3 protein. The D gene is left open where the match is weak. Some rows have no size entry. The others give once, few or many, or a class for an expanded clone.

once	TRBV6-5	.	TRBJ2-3	TGTGCCAGCAGTTATGTGGAGACAGATACGCAGTATTTT	CASSYVETDTQYF
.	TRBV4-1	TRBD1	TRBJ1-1	TGCGCCAGCAGCCAGGGACAGGTGTTGAACACTGAAGCTTTCTTT	CASSQGQVLNTEAFF
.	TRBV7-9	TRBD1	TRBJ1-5	TGTGCCAGCAGCCGGACAGGGGCTAGCGATCAGCCCCAGCATTTT	CASSRTGASDQPQHF
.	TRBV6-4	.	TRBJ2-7	TGTGCCAGCCAAATAACAGGGTATGAGCAGTACTTC	CASQITGYEQYF
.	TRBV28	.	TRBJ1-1	TGTGCCAGCATTGTGGGCAGGCTGAACACTGAAGCTTTCTTT	CASIVGRLNTEAFF
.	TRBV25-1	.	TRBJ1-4	TGTGCCAGCAGGGGGGGGTCTAATGAAAAACTGTTTTTT	CASRGGSNEKLFF
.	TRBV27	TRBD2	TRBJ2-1	TGTGCCAGCAGTCTGTATAGCGGGAACACTAATGAGCAGTTCTTC	CASSLYSGNTNEQFF
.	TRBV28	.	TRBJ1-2	TGTGCCAGCAGTTTAGGGCGGGACTATGGCTACACCTTC	CASSLGRDYGYTF
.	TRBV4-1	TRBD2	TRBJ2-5	TGCGCCAGCAGCCAGGGACTAGCGGGAGATGGTGAGACCCAGTACTTC	CASSQGLAGDGETQYF
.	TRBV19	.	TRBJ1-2	TGTGCCAGTACGGGAGACTTTTATGGCTACACCTTC	CASTGDFYGYTF
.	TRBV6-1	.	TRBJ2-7	TGTGCCAGCAGTGAGGGGGCCACCTACGAGCAGTACTTC	CASSEGATYEQYF
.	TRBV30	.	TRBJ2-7	TGTGCCTGGAACTCCCTGGGAGTTCACTACGAGCAGTACTTC	CAWNSLGVHYEQYF
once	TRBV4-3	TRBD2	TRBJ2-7	TGCGCCAGCAGCCAAGAGACTAGCGGGCTTACTGAGCAGTACTTC	CASSQETSGLTEQYF
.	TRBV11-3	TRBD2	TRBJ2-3	TGTGCCAGCAGTACTGGACTAGCGGGTACCCCAGATACGCAGTATTTT	CASSTGLAGTPDTQYF
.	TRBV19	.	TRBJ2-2	TGTGCCAGTAGTATTCTAACTCCGAACACCGGGGAGCTGTTTTTT	CASSILTPNTGELFF
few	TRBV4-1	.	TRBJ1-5	TGCGCCAGCAGCCAGAGCCAGGGGTATCAGCCCCAGCATTTT	CASSQSQGYQPQHF
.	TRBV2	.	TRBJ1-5	TGTGCCAGCAGTGAAGCGCTGGGGCGCAATCAGCCCCAGCATTTT	CASSEALGRNQPQHF
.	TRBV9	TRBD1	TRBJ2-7	TGTGCCAGCAGCGCGGACAGGGAGAACGAGCAGTACTTC	CASSADRENEQYF
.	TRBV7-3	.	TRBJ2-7	TGTGCCAGCAGCTCCGGAGCCGGGACATCCGTCGAGCAGTACTTC	CASSSGAGTSVEQYF
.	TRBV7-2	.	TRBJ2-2	TGTGCCAGCAGCCCCTCGCCGCCAACTAACACCGGGGAGCTGTTTTTT	CASSPSPPTNTGELFF
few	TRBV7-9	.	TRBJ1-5	TGTGCCAGCAGCTTAGGAGGGCTTGATCAGCCCCAGCATTTT	CASSLGGLDQPQHF
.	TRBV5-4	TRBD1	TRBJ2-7	TGTGCCAGCAGCCAACCGACAGGGAGAAACTACGAGCAGTACTTC	CASSQPTGRNYEQYF
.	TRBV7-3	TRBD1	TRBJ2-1	TGTGCCAGCAGCTTATCACAGGGGGGAAGCCAGTTCTTC	CASSLSQGGSQFF
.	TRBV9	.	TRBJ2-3	TGTGCCAGCAGCGGCGGAGGGACAGATACGCAGTATTTT	CASSGGGTDTQYF
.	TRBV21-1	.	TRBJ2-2	TGTGCCAGCAGCCCTTTGGGACTAGCGGGAGGTAACACCGGGGAGCTGTTTTTT	CASSPLGLAGGNTGELFF
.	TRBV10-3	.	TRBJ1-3	TGTGCCATCCAAGGGGTTGGAAACACCATATATTTT	CAIQGVGNTIYF
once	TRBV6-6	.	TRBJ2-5	TGTGCCAGCAGTTACTCGTTGGCGGGAATTCAAGAGACCCAGTACTTC	CASSYSLAGIQETQYF
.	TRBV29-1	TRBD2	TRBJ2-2	TGCAGCTCCCAGGCTAGCGGGAGAGGCGGGGAGCTGTTTTTT	CSSQASGRGGELFF
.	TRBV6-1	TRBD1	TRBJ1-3	TGTGCCAGCAGTGAATACGCAGGGGGAGGAAACACCATATATTTT	CASSEYAGGGNTIYF
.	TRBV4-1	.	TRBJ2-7	TGCGCCAGCAGCCAAGCAGGAAGCGGTACCTACGAGCAGTACTTC	CASSQAGSGTYEQYF
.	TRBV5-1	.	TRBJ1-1	TGCGCCAGCAGCCTCCGAACGACAGGGAACACTGAAGCTTTCTTT	CASSLRTTGNTEAFF
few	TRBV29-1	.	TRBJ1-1	TGCAGCGTTGAAATAGCGCATTACACTGAAGCTTTCTTT	CSVEIAHYTEAFF
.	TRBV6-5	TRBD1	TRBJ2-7	TGTGCCAGCAGCCGGGACAGGGGATACTACGAGCAGTACTTC	CASSRDRGYYEQYF
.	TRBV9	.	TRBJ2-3	TGTGCCAGCAGCATACGGGACTCCAGCACAGATACGCAGTATTTT	CASSIRDSSTDTQYF
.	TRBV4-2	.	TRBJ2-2	TGTGCCAGCAGCCAAGATTACCCCTGGACGGGATCGAACACCGGGGAGCTGTTTTTT	CASSQDYPWTGSNTGELFF
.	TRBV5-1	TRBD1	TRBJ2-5	TGCGCCAGCAGCCTACCTATAGGGGACAGGGGACGTGAGACCCAGTACTTC	CASSLPIGDRGRETQYF
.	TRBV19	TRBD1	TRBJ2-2	TGTGCCAGTAGTAGAGGGACAGGGTATGGCGGGGAGCTGTTTTTT	CASSRGTGYGGELFF
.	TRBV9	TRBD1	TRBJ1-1	TGTGCCAGCAGCGCCGGACAGGGGGTTGAAGCTTTCTTT	CASSAGQGVEAFF
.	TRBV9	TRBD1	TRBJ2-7	TGTGCCAGCAGCGCCCGGGACAGAACCTACGAGCAGTACTTC	CASSARDRTYEQYF
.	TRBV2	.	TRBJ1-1	TGTGCCAGCAGTGCGTTGGGAGCTGAAGCTTTCTTT	CASSALGAEAFF
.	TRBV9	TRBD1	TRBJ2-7	TGTGCCAGCAGCGTCGACGGACAGGGCCTTCGTCCCGGTTACGAGCAGTACTTC	CASSVDGQGLRPGYEQYF
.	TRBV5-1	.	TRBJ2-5	TGCGCCAGCAGCTTGTTTAACAGCCAAGAGACCCAGTACTTC	CASSLFNSQETQYF
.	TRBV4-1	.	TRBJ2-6	TGCGCCAGCAGCCAACCCAACGGGGATCTCTCTGGGGCCAACGTCCTGACTTTC	CASSQPNGDLSGANVLTF
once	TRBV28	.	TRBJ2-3	TGTGCCAGCAGCCTACAGGGAACCACAGATACGCAGTATTTT	CASSLQGTTDTQYF
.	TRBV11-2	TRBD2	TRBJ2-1	TGTGCCAGCAGCGAGCCATGGACTAGCGGGACATGGGATGAGCAGTTCTTC	CASSEPWTSGTWDEQFF
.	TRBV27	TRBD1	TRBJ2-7	TGTGCCAGCAGTCCGGGACAGAGCTACGAGCAGTACTTC	CASSPGQSYEQYF
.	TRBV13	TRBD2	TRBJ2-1	TGTGCCAGCAGCTTACTAGCGGGCCGGGCTGAGCAGTTCTTC	CASSLLAGRAEQFF
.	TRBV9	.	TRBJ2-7	TGTGCCAGCAGCGTAGGGTGGGCAGGGGCCTACGAGCAGTACTTC	CASSVGWAGAYEQYF
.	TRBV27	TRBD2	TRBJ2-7	TGTGCCAGCAAACGAACCGGACTAGCGGGCTCCTACGAGCAGTACTTC	CASKRTGLAGSYEQYF
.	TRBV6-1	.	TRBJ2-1	TGTGCCAGCAGGGTCCAGGACAAAAATGAGCAGTTCTTC	CASRVQDKNEQFF
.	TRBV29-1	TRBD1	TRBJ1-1	TGCAGCGTGGGACAGTCGAACACTGAAGCTTTCTTT	CSVGQSNTEAFF